Sequencing of this T cell receptor (beta chain) was carried out in a study of T cell responses to AZD1222 COVID-19 vaccine. Findings and limits, study-wide: Samples come after the peak T cell response, not at day 14. Breadth and depth of Spike-specific TCRs rose after two AZD1222 doses.

Generated by immunoSEQ multiplex PCR, the TCRdb table keeps only in-frame clones and is missing some. This sample carries about 120,000 clones, approximately 89% of them seen once, and the ten largest clones take less than 6%. Notes on this clone: The antigen is unknown.

This CDR3 is built from 15 residues. The germline V gene has CDR1 WSHSY and CDR2 SAAADI. V lost 3 bases and J 7 bases, leaving 15 bases between the germline ends. The receptor was derived from an adult in good health. Sequencing was performed on peripheral blood, taken on day 0 of AZD1222 vaccination. The chain couples TRBV10-2 to TRBJ1-4, with TRBD1 as a possible D gene (5 bases). The CDR3 protein is CASSDVQGVAEKLFF. In nucleotides, the CDR3 is TGCGCCAGCAGTGACGTGCAGGGAGTTGCTGAAAAACTGTTTTTT.